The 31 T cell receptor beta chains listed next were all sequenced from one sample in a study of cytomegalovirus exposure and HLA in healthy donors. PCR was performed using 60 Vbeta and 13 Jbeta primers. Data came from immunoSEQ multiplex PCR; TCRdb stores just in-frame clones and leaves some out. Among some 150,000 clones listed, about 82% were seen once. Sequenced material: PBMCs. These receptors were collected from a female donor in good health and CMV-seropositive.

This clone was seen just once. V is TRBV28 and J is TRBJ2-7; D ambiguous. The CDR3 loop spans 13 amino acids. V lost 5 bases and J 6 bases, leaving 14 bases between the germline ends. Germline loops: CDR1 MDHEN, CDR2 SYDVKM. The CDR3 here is CASSPPRYREQYF. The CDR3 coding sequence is TGTGCCAGCAGTCCCCCACGCTACCGCGAGCAGTACTTC.

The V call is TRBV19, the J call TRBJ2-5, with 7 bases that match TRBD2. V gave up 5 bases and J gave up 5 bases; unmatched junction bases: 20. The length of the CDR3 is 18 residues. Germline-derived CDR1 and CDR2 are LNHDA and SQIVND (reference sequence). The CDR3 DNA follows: TGTGCCAGTAGTTCCCTTCGTTCGGGGGAGGGCCTGATTGAGACCCAGTACTTC. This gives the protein CASSSLRSGEGLIETQYF.

CDR3 protein: CASSEQGRGEQFF. DNA of the CDR3: TGTGCCAGCAGCGAACAAGGACGGGGTGAGCAGTTCTTC. The V and J genes are TRBV5-6 and TRBJ2-1; tentatively, D is TRBD2 (5 bases). The ends were cut back, 4 bases at V and 9 bases at J, with 14 bases in the middle. The CDR3 totals 13 residues. Germline CDR1 and CDR2: SGHDT and YYEEEE.

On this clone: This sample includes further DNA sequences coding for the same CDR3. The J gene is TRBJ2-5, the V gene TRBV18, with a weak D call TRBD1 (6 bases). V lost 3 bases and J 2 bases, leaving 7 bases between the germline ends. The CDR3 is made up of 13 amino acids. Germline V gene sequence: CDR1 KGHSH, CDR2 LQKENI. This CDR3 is CASSPGQQETQYF. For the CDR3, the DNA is TGTGCCAGCTCACCCGGACAGCAAGAGACCCAGTACTTC.

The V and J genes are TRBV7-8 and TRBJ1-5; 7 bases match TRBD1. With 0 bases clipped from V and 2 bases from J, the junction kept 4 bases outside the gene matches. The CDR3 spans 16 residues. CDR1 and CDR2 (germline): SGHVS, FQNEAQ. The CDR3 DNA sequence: TGTGCCAGCAGCTTAGCAGGGGGCGCGGGCAATCAGCCCCAGCATTTT. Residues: CASSLAGGAGNQPQHF.

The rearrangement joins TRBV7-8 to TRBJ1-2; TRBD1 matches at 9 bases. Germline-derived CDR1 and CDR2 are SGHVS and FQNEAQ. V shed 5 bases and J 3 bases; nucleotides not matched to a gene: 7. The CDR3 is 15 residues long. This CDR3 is CASSGRTGVHYGYTF. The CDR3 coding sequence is TGTGCCAGCAGCGGCAGGACAGGGGTCCACTATGGCTACACCTTC. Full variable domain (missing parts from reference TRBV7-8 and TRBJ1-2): GAGVSQSPRYKVAKRGQDVALRCDPISGHVSLFWYQQALGQGPEFLTYFQNEAQLDKSGLPSDRFFAERPEGSVSTLKIQRTQQEDSAVYLCASSGRTGVHYGYTFGSGTRLTVV.

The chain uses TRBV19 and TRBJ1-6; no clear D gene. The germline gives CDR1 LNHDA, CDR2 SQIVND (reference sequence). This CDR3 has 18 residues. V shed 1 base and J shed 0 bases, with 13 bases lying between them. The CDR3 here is CASSIVQTASSYNSPLHF. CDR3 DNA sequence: TGTGCCAGTAGTATAGTACAGACGGCGAGCTCCTATAATTCACCCCTCCACTTT. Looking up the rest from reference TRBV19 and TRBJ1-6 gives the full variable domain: DGGITQSPKYLFRKEGQNVTLSCEQNLNHDAMYWYRQDPGQGLRLIYYSQIVNDFQKGDIAEGYSVSREKKESFPLTVTSAQKNPTAFYLCASSIVQTASSYNSPLHFGNGTRLTVT.

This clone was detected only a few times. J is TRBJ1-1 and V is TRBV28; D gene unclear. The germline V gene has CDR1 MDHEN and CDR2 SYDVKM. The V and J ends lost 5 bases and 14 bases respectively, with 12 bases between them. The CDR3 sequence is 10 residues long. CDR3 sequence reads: CASSHGLLFF. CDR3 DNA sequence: TGTGCCAGCAGTCACGGACTCCTGTTCTTT.

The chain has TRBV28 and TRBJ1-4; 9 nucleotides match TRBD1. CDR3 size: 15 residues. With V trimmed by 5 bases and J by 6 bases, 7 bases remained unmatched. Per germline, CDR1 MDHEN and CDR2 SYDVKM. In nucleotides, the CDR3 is TGTGCCAGCAGTCCCCAGACAGGGGGGCATGAAAAACTGTTTTTT. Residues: CASSPQTGGHEKLFF.

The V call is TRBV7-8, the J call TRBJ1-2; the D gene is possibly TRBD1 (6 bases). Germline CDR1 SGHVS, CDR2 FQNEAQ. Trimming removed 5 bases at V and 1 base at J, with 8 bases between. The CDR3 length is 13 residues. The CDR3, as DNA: TGTGCCAGCAGCGAGGGGGTTAACTATGGCTACACCTTC. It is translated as CASSEGVNYGYTF.

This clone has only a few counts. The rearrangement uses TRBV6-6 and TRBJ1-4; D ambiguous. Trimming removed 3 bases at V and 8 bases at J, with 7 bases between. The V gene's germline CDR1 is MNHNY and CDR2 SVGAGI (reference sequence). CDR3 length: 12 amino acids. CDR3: CASSYGVEKLFF. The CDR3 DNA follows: TGTGCCAGCAGTTATGGAGTAGAAAAACTGTTTTTT.

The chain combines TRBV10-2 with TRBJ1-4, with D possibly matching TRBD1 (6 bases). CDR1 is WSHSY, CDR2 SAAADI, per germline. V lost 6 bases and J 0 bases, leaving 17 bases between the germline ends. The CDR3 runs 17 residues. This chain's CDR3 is CASSGGDNYATNEKLFF. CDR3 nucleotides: TGCGCCAGCAGCGGTGGGGACAATTATGCAACTAATGAAAAACTGTTTTTT.

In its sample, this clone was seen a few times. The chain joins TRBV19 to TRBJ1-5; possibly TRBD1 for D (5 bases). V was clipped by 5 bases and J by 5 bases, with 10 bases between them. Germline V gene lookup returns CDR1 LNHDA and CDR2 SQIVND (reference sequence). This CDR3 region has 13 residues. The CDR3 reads CASSSRGDQPQHF. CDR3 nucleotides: TGTGCCAGTAGTTCCCGGGGGGATCAGCCCCAGCATTTT.

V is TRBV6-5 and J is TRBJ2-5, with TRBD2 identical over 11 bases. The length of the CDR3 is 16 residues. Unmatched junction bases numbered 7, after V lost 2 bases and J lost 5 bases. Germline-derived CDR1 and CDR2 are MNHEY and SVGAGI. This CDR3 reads CASSYRGLAARETQYF. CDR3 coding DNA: TGTGCCAGCAGTTACAGGGGACTAGCGGCGCGGGAGACCCAGTACTTC.

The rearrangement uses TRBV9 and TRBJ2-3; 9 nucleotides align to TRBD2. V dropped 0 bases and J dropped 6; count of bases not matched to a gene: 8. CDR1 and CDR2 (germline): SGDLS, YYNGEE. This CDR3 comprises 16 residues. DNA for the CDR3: TGTGCCAGCAGCGTAGACTTGCGGGGGGGCATGGATACGCAGTATTTT. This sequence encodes CASSVDLRGGMDTQYF.

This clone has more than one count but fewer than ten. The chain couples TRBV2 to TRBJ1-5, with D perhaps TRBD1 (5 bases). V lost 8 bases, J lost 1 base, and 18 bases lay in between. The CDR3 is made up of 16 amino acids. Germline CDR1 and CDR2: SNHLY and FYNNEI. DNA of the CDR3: TGTGCCAGCGGCATTCGAGCGGGGCAGAGCAATCAGCCCCAGCATTTT. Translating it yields CASGIRAGQSNQPQHF. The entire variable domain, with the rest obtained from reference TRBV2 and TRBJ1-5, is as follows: EPEVTQTPSHQVTQMGQEVILRCVPISNHLYFYWYRQILGQKVEFLVSFYNNEISEKSEIFDDQFSVERPDGSNFTLKIRSTKLEDSAMYFCASGIRAGQSNQPQHFGDGTRLSIL.

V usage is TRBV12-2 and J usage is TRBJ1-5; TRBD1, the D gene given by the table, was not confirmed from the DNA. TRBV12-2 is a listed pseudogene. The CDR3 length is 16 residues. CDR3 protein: CASRLAKTGGGQPQHF. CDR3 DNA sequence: TGTGCAAGTCGCTTAGCAAAAACAGGGGGCGGGCAGCCCCAGCATTTT.

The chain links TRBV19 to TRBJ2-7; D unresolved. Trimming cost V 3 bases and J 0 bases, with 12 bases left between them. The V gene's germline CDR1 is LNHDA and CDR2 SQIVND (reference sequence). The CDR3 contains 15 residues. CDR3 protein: CASSMRQAPSYEQYF. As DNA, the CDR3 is TGTGCCAGTAGTATGCGTCAGGCTCCCTCCTACGAGCAGTACTTC. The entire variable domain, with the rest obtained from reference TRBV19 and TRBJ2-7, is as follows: DGGITQSPKYLFRKEGQNVTLSCEQNLNHDAMYWYRQDPGQGLRLIYYSQIVNDFQKGDIAEGYSVSREKKESFPLTVTSAQKNPTAFYLCASSMRQAPSYEQYFGPGTRLTVT.

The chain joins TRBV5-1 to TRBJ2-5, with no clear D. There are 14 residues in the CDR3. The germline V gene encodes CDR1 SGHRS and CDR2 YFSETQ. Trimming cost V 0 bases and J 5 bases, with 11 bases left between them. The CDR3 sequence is CASSLAQLWETQYF. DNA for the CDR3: TGCGCCAGCAGCTTGGCTCAGTTATGGGAGACCCAGTACTTC.

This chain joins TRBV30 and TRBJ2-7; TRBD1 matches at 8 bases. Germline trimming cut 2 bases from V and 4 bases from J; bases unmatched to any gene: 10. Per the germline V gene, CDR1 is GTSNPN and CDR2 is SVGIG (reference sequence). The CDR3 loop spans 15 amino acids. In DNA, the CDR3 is TGTGCCTGGAGTTGGGGACAGGACACCTCATACGAGCAGTACTTC. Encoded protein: CAWSWGQDTSYEQYF. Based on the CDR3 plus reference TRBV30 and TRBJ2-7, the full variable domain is SQTIHQWPATLVQPVGSPLSLECTVEGTSNPNLYWYRQAAGRGLQLLFYSVGIGQISSEVPQNLSASRPQDRQFILSSKKLLLSDSGFYLCAWSWGQDTSYEQYFGPGTRLTVT.

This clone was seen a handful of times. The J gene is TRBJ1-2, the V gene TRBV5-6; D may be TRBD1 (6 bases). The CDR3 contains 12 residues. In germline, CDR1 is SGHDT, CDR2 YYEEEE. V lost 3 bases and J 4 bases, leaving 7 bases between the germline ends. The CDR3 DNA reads TGTGCCAGCAGCTCGGACAGCTATGGCTACACCTTC. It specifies CASSSDSYGYTF.

The CDR3: CAWSVRLVYEQYF. The CDR3 DNA is TGTGCCTGGAGTGTACGACTGGTGTACGAGCAGTACTTC. The chain is built from TRBV30 and TRBJ2-7; D call uncertain. V was pared by 0 bases and J by 4 bases, with 10 bases between. Germline assignment: CDR1 GTSNPN and CDR2 SVGIG (reference sequence). The length of the CDR3 is 13 residues.

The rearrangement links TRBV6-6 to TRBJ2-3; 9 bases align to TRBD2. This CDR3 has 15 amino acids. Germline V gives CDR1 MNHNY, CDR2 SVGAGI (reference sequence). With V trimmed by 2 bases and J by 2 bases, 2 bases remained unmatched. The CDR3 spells CASSYGGGATDTQYF. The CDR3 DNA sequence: TGTGCCAGCAGTTACGGCGGGGGGGCCACAGATACGCAGTATTTT.

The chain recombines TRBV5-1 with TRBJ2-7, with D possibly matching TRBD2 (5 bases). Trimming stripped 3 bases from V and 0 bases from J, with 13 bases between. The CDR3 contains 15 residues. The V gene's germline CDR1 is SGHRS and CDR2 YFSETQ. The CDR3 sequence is CASSSLEGSSYEQYF. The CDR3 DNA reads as TGCGCCAGCAGCTCGCTAGAAGGGAGCTCCTACGAGCAGTACTTC.

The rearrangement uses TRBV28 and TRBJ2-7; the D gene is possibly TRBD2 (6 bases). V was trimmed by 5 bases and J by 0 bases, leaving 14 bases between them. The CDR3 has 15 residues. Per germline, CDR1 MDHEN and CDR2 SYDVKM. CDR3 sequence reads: CASSTRLGGSYEQYF. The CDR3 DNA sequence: TGTGCCAGCAGTACCCGCTTGGGAGGCTCCTACGAGCAGTACTTC. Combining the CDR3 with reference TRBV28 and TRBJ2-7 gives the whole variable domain DVKVTQSSRYLVKRTGEKVFLECVQDMDHENMFWYRQDPGLGLRLIYFSYDVKMKEKGDIPEGYSVSREKKERFSLILESASTNQTSMYLCASSTRLGGSYEQYFGPGTRLTVT.

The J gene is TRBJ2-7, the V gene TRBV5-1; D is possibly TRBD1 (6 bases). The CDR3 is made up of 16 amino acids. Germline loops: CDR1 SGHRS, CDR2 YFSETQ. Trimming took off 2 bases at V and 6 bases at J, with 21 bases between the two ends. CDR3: CASSFQTTGTMGEQYF. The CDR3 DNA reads TGCGCCAGCAGCTTTCAGACAACCGGGACAATGGGCGAGCAGTACTTC.

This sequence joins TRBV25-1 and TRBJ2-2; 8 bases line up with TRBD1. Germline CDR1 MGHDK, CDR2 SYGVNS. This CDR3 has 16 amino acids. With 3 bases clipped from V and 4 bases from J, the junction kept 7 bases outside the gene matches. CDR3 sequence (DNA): TGTGCCAGCAGTGATCGACAGGGGCGAAGCACCGGGGAGCTGTTTTTT. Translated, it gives CASSDRQGRSTGELFF.

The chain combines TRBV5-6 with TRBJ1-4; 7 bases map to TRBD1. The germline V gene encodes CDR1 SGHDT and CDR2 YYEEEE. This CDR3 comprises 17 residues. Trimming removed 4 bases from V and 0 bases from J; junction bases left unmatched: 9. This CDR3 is CASSIRQGHATNEKLFF. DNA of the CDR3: TGTGCCAGCAGCATCAGACAGGGCCATGCAACTAATGAAAAACTGTTTTTT.

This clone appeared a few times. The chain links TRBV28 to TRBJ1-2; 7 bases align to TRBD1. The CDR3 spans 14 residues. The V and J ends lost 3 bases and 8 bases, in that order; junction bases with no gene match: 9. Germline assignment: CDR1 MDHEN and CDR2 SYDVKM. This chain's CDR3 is CASSLAGGLGGYTF. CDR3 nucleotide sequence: TGTGCCAGCAGTTTGGCAGGGGGACTGGGGGGCTACACCTTC.

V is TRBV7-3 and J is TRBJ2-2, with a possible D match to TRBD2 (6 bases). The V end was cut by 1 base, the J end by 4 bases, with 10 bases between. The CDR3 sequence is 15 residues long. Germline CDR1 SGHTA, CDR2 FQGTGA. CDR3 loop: CASSLSSSVTGELFF. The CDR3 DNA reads TGTGCCAGCAGCTTAAGTTCTAGCGTCACCGGGGAGCTGTTTTTT.

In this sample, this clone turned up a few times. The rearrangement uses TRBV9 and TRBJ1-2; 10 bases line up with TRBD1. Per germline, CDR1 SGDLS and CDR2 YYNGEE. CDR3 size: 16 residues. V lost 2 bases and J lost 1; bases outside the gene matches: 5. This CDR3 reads CASSVGTGAINYGYTF. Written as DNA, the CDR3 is TGTGCCAGCAGCGTGGGGACAGGGGCCATTAACTATGGCTACACCTTC. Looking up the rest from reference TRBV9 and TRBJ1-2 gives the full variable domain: DSGVTQTPKHLITATGQRVTLRCSPRSGDLSVYWYQQSLDQGLQFLIQYYNGEERAKGNILERFSAQQFPDLHSELNLSSLELGDSALYFCASSVGTGAINYGYTFGSGTRLTVV.